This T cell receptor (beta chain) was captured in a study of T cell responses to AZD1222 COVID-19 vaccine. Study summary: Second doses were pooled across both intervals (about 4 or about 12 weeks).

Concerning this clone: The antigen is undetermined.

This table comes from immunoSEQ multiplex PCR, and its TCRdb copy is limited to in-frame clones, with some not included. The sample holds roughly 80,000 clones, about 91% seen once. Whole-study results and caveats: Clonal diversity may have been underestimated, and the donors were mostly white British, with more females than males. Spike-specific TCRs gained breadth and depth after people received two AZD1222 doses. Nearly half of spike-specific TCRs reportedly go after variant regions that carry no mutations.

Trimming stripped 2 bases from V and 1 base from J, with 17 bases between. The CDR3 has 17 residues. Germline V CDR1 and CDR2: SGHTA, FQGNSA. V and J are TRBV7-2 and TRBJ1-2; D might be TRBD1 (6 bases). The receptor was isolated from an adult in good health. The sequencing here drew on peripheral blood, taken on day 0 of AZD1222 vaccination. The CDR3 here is CASSLLPPRTDNYGYTF. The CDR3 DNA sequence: TGTGCCAGCAGCTTACTACCCCCCAGGACAGATAACTATGGCTACACCTTC.